Listed here are 16 T cell receptor beta chains from one sample, sequenced in a study of T-cell memory formation after mild COVID-19 (dated by TCRdb to about 2021). Library preparation employed 5' RACE. Sequencer: Illumina NovaSeq 6000. TCRdb reprocessed the public reads (quality trimming at Q25 with fastp, clone calling with MiXCR) and kept in-frame beta chains. Duplicate CDR3 protein sequences are folded into a single record with the most common DNA and genes. Within this sample are 450,000 or so distinct CDR3 sequences, with 20% to 25% of them counted one time only. About an eighth of the sample is held by the ten biggest clonotypes. Input material: PBMCs or a T cell subset sorted from them (not recorded which). These receptors were taken from an adult woman who had mild COVID-19 (a few samples of this study predate the infection). The sample titles of this study are shuffled in the database, so cell type and time point are left out; the donor was told from shared clones.

V usage is TRBV5-1 and J usage is TRBJ2-7; 16 nucleotides align to TRBD2. Unmatched junction bases numbered 4, after V lost 4 bases and J lost 9 bases. CDR1 SGHRS and CDR2 YFSETQ come from the germline V gene. The CDR3 length is 14 residues. The CDR3 region has the DNA TGCGCCAGCAGCCAAGGGACTAGCGGGAGGGGGCAGTACTTC. Encoded protein: CASSQGTSGRGQYF.

CDR3 nucleotide sequence: TGCAGCGTTGACGGGGGGAGGGAGACCCAGTACTTC. It yields the protein CSVDGGRETQYF. This rearrangement joins TRBV29-1 to TRBJ2-5; the match to TRBD2 covers 7 bases. The CDR3 has 12 residues. Germline V lookup: CDR1 SQVTM, CDR2 ANQGSEA. With V trimmed by 3 bases and J by 5 bases, 3 bases remained unmatched.

The chain joins TRBV7-9 to TRBJ2-2; D not certain. The CDR3 sequence is 15 residues long. V was clipped by 6 bases and J by 0 bases, with 11 bases between them. Germline V gene lookup returns CDR1 SEHNR and CDR2 FQNEAQ (reference sequence). The CDR3 nucleotides read TGTGCCAGCAGTCAGACTGAGACGAACACCGGGGAGCTGTTTTTT. As protein: CASSQTETNTGELFF.

This clonotype was recorded a few times. The CDR3 coding sequence is TGCAGTGCTAGACCCCGCCCTATGGCCTATGGCAATCAGCCCCAGCATTTT. Amino acids: CSARPRPMAYGNQPQHF. The chain carries TRBV20-1 and TRBJ1-5; D gene uncertain. The CDR3 consists of 17 residues. The V end lost 2 bases, the J end lost 2 bases, and 19 bases lay between the germline ends. The V gene's germline CDR1 is DFQATT and CDR2 SNEGSKA (reference sequence).

The chain carries TRBV6-6 and TRBJ2-7, with unresolved D. Germline lookup yields CDR1 MNHNY and CDR2 SVGAGI (reference sequence). V shed 5 bases and J shed 4 bases, with 12 bases lying between them. CDR3 size: 13 residues. CDR3 loop: CASSNDILYEQYF. CDR3 sequence (DNA): TGTGCCAGCAGTAACGACATCCTATACGAGCAGTACTTC.

The CDR3 reads CASSLVAGGAETQYF. In nucleotides, the CDR3 is TGTGCCAGCAGTTTAGTCGCGGGGGGGGCAGAGACCCAGTACTTC. The chain carries TRBV12-3 or TRBV12-4 and TRBJ2-5; 9 bases agree with TRBD2. V gave up 1 base and J gave up 4 bases; unmatched junction bases: 4. CDR3 size: 15 residues.

The gene calls are TRBV21-1 and TRBJ2-7; no DNA check was done on the table's D call, TRBD1. TRBV21-1 is classified as a pseudogene. The CDR3 extends over 15 amino acids. The CDR3 DNA reads TGTGCCAGCCCCAGGGCAGTGAACTTCTCCTACGAGCAGTACTTC. Translation: CASPRAVNFSYEQYF.

The sample holds many counts of this clonotype. The genes are TRBV9 and TRBJ2-1; 10 positions agree with TRBD2. The CDR3 spans 14 residues. CDR1 is SGDLS, CDR2 YYNGEE, per germline. The V and J ends lost 4 bases and 3 bases, in that order; junction bases with no gene match: 1. The CDR3 DNA reads as TGTGCCAGCAGCCCTAGCGGGGGCTACAATGAGCAGTTCTTC. It specifies CASSPSGGYNEQFF.

In this sample, this clonotype turned up a few times. CDR3 residues: CSAPMGQGSYNSPLHF. CDR3 DNA: TGCAGTGCCCCTATGGGACAGGGCTCCTATAATTCACCCCTCCACTTT. V and J are TRBV20-1 and TRBJ1-6; 9 bases are a match to TRBD1. Germline CDR1 reads DFQATT; CDR2 reads SNEGSKA (reference sequence). The CDR3 has 16 residues. V trimming: 6 bases; J trimming: 0 bases; junction bases outside the gene matches: 6.

The rearrangement uses TRBV6-5 and TRBJ2-7, with D maybe TRBD2 (6 bases). Germline CDR1 reads MNHEY; CDR2 reads SVGAGI. Trimming took off 2 bases at V and 5 bases at J, with 16 bases between the two ends. This CDR3 is built from 15 residues. CDR3 amino acids: CASSYKSGDWDEQYF. The CDR3 region has the DNA TGTGCCAGCAGTTACAAGTCGGGGGACTGGGACGAGCAGTACTTC.

V usage is TRBV7-9 and J usage is TRBJ1-2; D is possibly TRBD1 (5 bases). The CDR3 consists of 15 residues. Deletions cut 5 bases from V and 8 bases from J, with 21 bases between. CDR1 is SEHNR and CDR2 is FQNEAQ in the germline V gene (reference sequence). CDR3 region: CASSLGGSSGSGYTF. The CDR3 region has the DNA TGTGCCAGCAGCCTTGGGGGGAGTTCGGGGAGCGGCTACACCTTC.

The CDR3 bases are TGTGCCAGCAGCCCCCAAGCGCACCCCCAGTGCGAGCAGTTCTTC. It yields the protein CASSPQAHPQCEQFF. The chain uses TRBV14 and TRBJ2-1; D is unresolved. This CDR3 region has 15 residues. Trimming removed 4 bases at V and 10 bases at J, with 20 bases between. Germline V gene data show CDR1 as SGHDN and CDR2 as FVKESK. Based on the CDR3 plus reference TRBV14 and TRBJ2-1, the full variable domain is EAGVTQFPSHSVIEKGQTVTLRCDPISGHDNLYWYRRVMGKEIKFLLHFVKESKQDESGMPNNRFLAERTGGTYSTLKVQPAELEDSGVYFCASSPQAHPQCEQFFGPGTRLTVL.

V usage is TRBV4-1 and J usage is TRBJ2-1; D call uncertain. Germline-derived CDR1 and CDR2 are MGHRA and YSYEKL. Trimming pared 8 bases from V and 2 bases from J, leaving 16 bases between. The CDR3 has 15 amino acids. The CDR3 spells CASSESHNAYNEQFF. The CDR3 nucleotides are TGCGCCAGCTCCGAGAGCCATAACGCCTACAATGAGCAGTTCTTC.

This clonotype appeared a few times. This chain uses TRBV24-1 with TRBJ2-1; the D gene is possibly TRBD2 (5 bases). V was cut by 4 bases and J by 4 bases, with 13 bases left in between. CDR3 length: 15 amino acids. Germline-derived CDR1 and CDR2 are KGHDR and SFDVKD. The CDR3 is CATSDTLGEYNEQFF. CDR3 in DNA: TGTGCCACCAGTGACACCCTCGGGGAGTACAATGAGCAGTTCTTC.

The chain carries TRBV10-3 and TRBJ2-7; D is undetermined. The germline CDR1 and CDR2 sequences are ENHRY and SYGVKD. The ends were cut back, 2 bases at V and 0 bases at J, with 5 bases in the middle. The CDR3 contains 13 residues. CDR3 coding DNA: TGTGCCATCAGTGAGGGGAACTCCTACGAGCAGTACTTC. Amino acid sequence: CAISEGNSYEQYF.

The rearrangement links TRBV9 to TRBJ1-1; D is undetermined. Trimming took 0 bases from V and 1 from J, leaving 10 bases between them. The CDR3 runs to 15 residues. The germline gives CDR1 SGDLS, CDR2 YYNGEE. CDR3 amino acids: CASSVGERWNTEAFF. CDR3 DNA: TGTGCCAGCAGCGTAGGAGAGAGATGGAACACTGAAGCTTTCTTT.